Following are 6 T cell receptor beta chains from one sample sequenced in a study of post-analysis software for immune sequencing data. These receptors are not linked to any known antigen. General study points: Patients had higher frequencies than controls of four to six TRBV segments, including TRBV5-6, TRBV5-1 and TRBV20-1.

Unique molecular identifiers featured in each of the TCR beta cDNA libraries. TCRdb called the PCR reads again in MiXCR, with one record for every CDR3 protein. Here the sample spans about 770,000 distinct CDR3 sequences, about 43% being singletons. The sample comprised blood. The source of these receptors is a girl under 18 with multiple sclerosis.

In DNA, the CDR3 is TGCGCCAGCTCCGCTGGTGAGGGGGCTTTGGCTAATGAAAAACTGTTTTTT. Amino acids: CASSAGEGALANEKLFF. This rearrangement joins TRBV4-1 to TRBJ1-4, with TRBD1 identical over 7 bases. V lost 8 bases and J lost 3; bases outside the gene matches: 15. The germline V gene encodes CDR1 MGHRA and CDR2 YSYEKL. This CDR3 has 17 amino acids.

The table lists this clonotype with a few counts. The CDR3: CSARDGAQLETQYF. CDR3 nucleotides: TGCAGTGCTAGAGATGGAGCCCAGCTTGAGACCCAGTACTTC. This rearrangement joins TRBV20-1 to TRBJ2-7; D call uncertain. Matching the DNA end better, TRBJ2-5 makes the J call doubtful. The CDR3 sequence is 14 residues long. Germline CDR1 and CDR2: DFQATT and SNEGSKA (reference sequence).

This clonotype was counted between two and nine times. The CDR3 DNA reads TGTGCCAGCAGTGAAGCTCCAACCACAGGGGGCGGTTACGAGCAGTACTTC. It specifies CASSEAPTTGGGYEQYF. The gene calls are TRBV6-1 and TRBJ2-5, with TRBD1 matching 9 bases. The J call may be wrong; the DNA end is better matched by TRBJ2-7. The CDR3 consists of 17 residues. Germline V CDR1 and CDR2: MNHNS, SASEGT.

The chain combines TRBV7-2 with TRBJ2-3; 7 bases map to TRBD1. Losses at the gene ends were 5 bases for V and 2 bases for J; bases not matched to a gene: 13. Germline CDR1 and CDR2: SGHTA and FQGNSA. There are 17 residues in the CDR3. The CDR3 spells CASSKLIPGQSTDTQYF. In nucleotides, the CDR3 is TGTGCCAGCAGCAAGTTGATTCCGGGACAGTCCACAGATACGCAGTATTTT.

There are a few counts of this clonotype. V usage is TRBV11-2 and J usage is TRBJ2-1; a weak D match, TRBD1 (6 bases). The CDR3 extends over 18 amino acids. V was trimmed by 4 bases and J by 4 bases, leaving 23 bases between them. Germline lookup yields CDR1 SGHAT and CDR2 FQNNGV. CDR3 protein: CASSSLQHQGIRYNEQFF. The CDR3 coding sequence is TGTGCCAGCAGCTCTCTACAACACCAGGGGATTCGTTACAATGAGCAGTTCTTC.

The J gene is TRBJ2-6, the V gene TRBV5-8, with D perhaps matching TRBD2 (5 bases). V shed 1 base and J shed 3 bases, with 8 bases lying between them. Germline V lookup: CDR1 SGHTS, CDR2 YDEGEE. This CDR3 contains 15 residues. This chain's CDR3 is CASSLRGLGANVLTF. The CDR3 DNA follows: TGTGCCAGCAGCTTGAGAGGGCTTGGGGCCAACGTCCTGACTTTC.